This T cell receptor beta chain was captured in a study of blood T cell repertoires in COVID-19. Study as a whole: Researchers got acute and convalescent COVID-19 samples from the United States, Italy and Spain. T cells, B-cell-depleted T cells, or PBMCs supplied cDNA or gDNA.

As originally analysed: Amplification from reference gene primers served as the basis for estimated nucleated cell counts. Assay: immunoSEQ multiplex PCR; the TCRdb copy retains only in-frame clones and omits some. That table gives V, J and clone size, and the DNA gave D and trimming. This sample has around 140,000 clones, with over 75% found just once. Trimming took off 0 bases at V and 2 bases at J, with 8 bases between the two ends. The germline gives CDR1 MNHEY, CDR2 SVGAGI. The CDR3 extends over 15 amino acids. This receptor was obtained from a man in his 60s with active or convalescent COVID-19. Specimen: peripheral blood. The rearrangement uses TRBV6-5 and TRBJ1-5; D not resolved. CDR3 bases: TGTGCCAGCAGTTACTCGATGCAGGGCAATCAGCCCCAGCATTTT. Translating it yields CASSYSMQGNQPQHF.